The source of this TCR beta chain is a study of persistence of HIV-infected CD4 T cells. Whole-study context: CD4+ T cells responding to CMV or HIV-1 Gag were isolated.

The stimulus was lysate of CMV-infected fibroblasts, around 10 ug/mL. Memory cells lacking CD40L and CD69 with high CD45RO were sorted. Before stimulation, PBMCs underwent CD8+ T cell depletion. To note about this clone: Its antigen is as yet unknown. At the DNA level, this CDR3 is encoded by other sequences in the same sample as well.

This was the immunoSEQ version 4 assay in survey mode. Sequenced by immunoSEQ multiplex PCR; TCRdb stores in-frame clones only, minus some. The data show more than 30,000 clones, roughly 82% seen once. Trimming shortened V by 4 bases and J by 3 bases, and 11 bases separated the two germline ends. Germline loops: CDR1 SGHKS, CDR2 YYEKEE (reference sequence). This CDR3 is 13 amino acids long. This specimen consisted of CD4+ T cells sorted from PBMCs after approximately 18-hour stimulation, obtained from a patient who received antiretroviral therapy. The source is an adult woman with HIV who was CMV-seropositive. The chain combines TRBV5-5 with TRBJ2-7; D remains ambiguous. The CDR3 is CASSRASNYEQYF. In DNA, the CDR3 is TGTGCCAGCAGCCGTGCATCCAACTACGAGCAGTACTTC.